These 7 T cell receptor beta chains were sequenced from one sample in a study of PD-1 blockade in classical Hodgkin lymphoma. Sequencing was performed with immunoSEQ multiplex PCR; in TCRdb, only in-frame clones are kept and a portion is missing. The sample yields roughly 13,000 clones, around 85% seen once. Autologous stem cell transplantation was followed by relapse in every patient, and brentuximab vedotin exposure varied. Here the sequenced sample was peripheral blood mononuclear cells (PBMCs), taken at baseline. Every receptor here comes from a human donor with classical Hodgkin lymphoma.

V gene TRBV7-6 combines with J gene TRBJ2-5, with D unresolved. CDR3 size: 16 residues. V lost 1 base and J lost 1, with 13 bases in between. The germline V gene has CDR1 SGHVS and CDR2 FNYEAQ. Here the CDR3 DNA reads TGTGCCAGCAGCTTAGGGCCCCGAGATGGCCAAGAGACCCAGTACTTC. Residues: CASSLGPRDGQETQYF.

The chain links TRBV6-6 to TRBJ1-6; D is undetermined. The CDR3 contains 11 residues. Germline V lookup: CDR1 MNHNY, CDR2 SVGAGI (reference sequence). Trimming removed 2 bases at V and 14 bases at J, with 7 bases between. The CDR3 bases are TGTGCCAGCAGTTACGGGTTGACCCTCCACTTT. Its protein product is CASSYGLTLHF.

This clone was counted between two and nine times. The V call is TRBV6-1, the J call TRBJ2-7; 13 positions match TRBD2. This CDR3 has 14 residues. V dropped 5 bases and J dropped 3; count of bases not matched to a gene: 1. Per the germline V gene, CDR1 is MNHNS and CDR2 is SASEGT. CDR3 sequence (DNA): TGTGCCAGCAGTAGGACTAGCGGGGGCTACGAGCAGTACTTC. Encoded protein: CASSRTSGGYEQYF.

This clone was observed a single time. This chain uses TRBV27 with TRBJ2-7, with D tentatively TRBD1 (6 bases). The CDR3 runs 13 residues. Germline V gene sequence: CDR1 MNHEY, CDR2 SMNVEV (reference sequence). With 6 bases removed from V and 7 bases from J, the gap between germline ends came to 16 bases. Here the CDR3 DNA reads TGTGCCAGCAGCAGAAACAGGGCTGGTGAGCAGTACTTC. Translation: CASSRNRAGEQYF.

This clone was seen once. The chain recombines TRBV30 with TRBJ2-2; D possibly corresponds to TRBD1 (6 bases). Between the trimmed V and J ends, which lost 4 bases and 6 bases, there was a span of 21 bases. Germline loops: CDR1 GTSNPN, CDR2 SVGIG (reference sequence). This CDR3 comprises 16 residues. The chain's CDR3 is CAWTPTHRVGAGELFF. CDR3 coding DNA: TGTGCCTGGACCCCGACCCACAGGGTTGGGGCCGGGGAGCTGTTTTTT.

As regards this clone: A read error may account for a junction end that differs from germline. This specimen includes other DNA sequences encoding the same CDR3. The gene calls are TRBV5-3 and TRBJ2-2, with 8 bases fitting TRBD2. TRBV5-3 is annotated as an ORF whose role is uncertain. This CDR3 spans 15 amino acids. Here the CDR3 reads CARRLAGGLAGELFF. In DNA form, the CDR3 reads TGTGCCAGAAGGTTGGCGGGAGGTTTGGCCGGGGAGCTGTTTTTT.

The V call is TRBV19, the J call TRBJ2-1, with 12 bases fitting TRBD1. Germline V CDR1 and CDR2: LNHDA, SQIVND (reference sequence). The CDR3 is 17 residues long. Trimming cost V 1 base and J 7 bases; bases outside gene matches: 8. CDR3 in amino acids: CASSIALGQGADNEQFF. For the CDR3, the DNA is TGTGCCAGTAGTATAGCATTGGGACAGGGGGCAGATAATGAGCAGTTCTTC.